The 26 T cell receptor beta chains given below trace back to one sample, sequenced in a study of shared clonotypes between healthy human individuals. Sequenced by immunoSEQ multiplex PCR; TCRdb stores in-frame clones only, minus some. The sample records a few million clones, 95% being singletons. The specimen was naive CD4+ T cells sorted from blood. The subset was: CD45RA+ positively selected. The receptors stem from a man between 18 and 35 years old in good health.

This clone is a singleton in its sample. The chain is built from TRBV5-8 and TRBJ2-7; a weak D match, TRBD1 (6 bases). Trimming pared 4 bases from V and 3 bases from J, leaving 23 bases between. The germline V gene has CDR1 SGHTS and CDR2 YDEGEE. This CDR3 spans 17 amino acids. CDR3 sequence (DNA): TGTGCCAGCAGCGGAAGATTAAGAGGGAAGGGGGTCTACGAGCAGTACTTC. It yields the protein CASSGRLRGKGVYEQYF. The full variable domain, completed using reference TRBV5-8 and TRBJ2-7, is EAGVTQSPTHLIKTRGQQATLRCSPISGHTSVYWYQQALGLGLQFLLWYDEGEERNRGNFPPRFSGRQFPNYSSELNVNALELEDSALYLCASSGRLRGKGVYEQYFGPGTRLTVT.

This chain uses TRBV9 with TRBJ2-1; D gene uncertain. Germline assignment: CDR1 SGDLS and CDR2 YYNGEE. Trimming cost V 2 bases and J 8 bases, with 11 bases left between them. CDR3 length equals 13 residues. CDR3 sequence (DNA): TGTGCCAGCAGCGTCGTCCGAGGCGATGAGCAGTTCTTC. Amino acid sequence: CASSVVRGDEQFF.

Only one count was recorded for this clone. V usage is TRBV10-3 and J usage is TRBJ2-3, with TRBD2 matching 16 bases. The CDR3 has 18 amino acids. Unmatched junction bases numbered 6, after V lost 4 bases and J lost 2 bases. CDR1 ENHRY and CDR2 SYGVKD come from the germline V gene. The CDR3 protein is CAISGGTSGREITDTQYF. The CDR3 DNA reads TGTGCCATCAGTGGTGGGACTAGCGGGAGGGAAATCACAGATACGCAGTATTTT.

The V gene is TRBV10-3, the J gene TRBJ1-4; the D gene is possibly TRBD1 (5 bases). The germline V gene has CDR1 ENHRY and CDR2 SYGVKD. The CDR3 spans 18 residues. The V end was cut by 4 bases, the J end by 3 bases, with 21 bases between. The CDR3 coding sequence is TGTGCCATCAGTGGAAACCAACAGGCAACCCCGGCTAATGAAAAACTGTTTTTT. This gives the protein CAISGNQQATPANEKLFF.

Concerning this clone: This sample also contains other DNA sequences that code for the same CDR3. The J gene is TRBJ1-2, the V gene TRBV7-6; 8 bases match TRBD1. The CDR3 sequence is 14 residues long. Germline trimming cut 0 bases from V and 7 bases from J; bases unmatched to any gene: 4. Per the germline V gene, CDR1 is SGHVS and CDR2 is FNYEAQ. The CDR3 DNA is TGTGCCAGCAGCTTAGCACAGGGGGAGGGTGGCTACACCTTC. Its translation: CASSLAQGEGGYTF.

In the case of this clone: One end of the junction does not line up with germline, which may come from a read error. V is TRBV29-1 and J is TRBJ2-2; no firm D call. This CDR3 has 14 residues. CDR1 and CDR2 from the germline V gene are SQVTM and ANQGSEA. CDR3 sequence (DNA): TGCAGCGTAGAAGGCCCGGTAGGCACCGGGGAGCTGTTTTTT. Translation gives CSVEGPVGTGELFF.

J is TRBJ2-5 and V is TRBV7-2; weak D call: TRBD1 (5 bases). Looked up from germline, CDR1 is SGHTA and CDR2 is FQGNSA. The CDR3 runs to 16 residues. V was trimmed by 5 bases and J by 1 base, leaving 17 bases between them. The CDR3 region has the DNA TGTGCCAGCAGCCAGCCGAGCAGGGTAGTCCAAGAGACCCAGTACTTC. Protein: CASSQPSRVVQETQYF.

CDR3 nucleotides: TGTGCCTGGAGTGATCGTCGGACAGGGGACACTGAAGCTTTCTTT. It is translated as CAWSDRRTGDTEAFF. The chain carries TRBV30 and TRBJ1-1; 9 positions agree with TRBD1. CDR3 size: 15 residues. The V segment lost 1 base and the J segment 3 bases; nucleotides outside the gene matches: 6. CDR1 is GTSNPN and CDR2 is SVGIG in the germline V gene (reference sequence).

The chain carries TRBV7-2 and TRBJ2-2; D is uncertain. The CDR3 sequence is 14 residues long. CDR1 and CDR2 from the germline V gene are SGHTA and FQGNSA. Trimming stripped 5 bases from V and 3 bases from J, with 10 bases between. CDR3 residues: CASSRIIDTGELFF. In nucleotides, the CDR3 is TGTGCCAGCAGCCGTATAATCGACACCGGGGAGCTGTTTTTT.

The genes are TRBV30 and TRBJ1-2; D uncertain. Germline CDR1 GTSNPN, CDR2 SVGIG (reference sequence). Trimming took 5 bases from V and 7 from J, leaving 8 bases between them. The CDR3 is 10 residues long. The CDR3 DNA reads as TGTGCCTGGCTAGGACTTGGCTACACCTTC. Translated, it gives CAWLGLGYTF.

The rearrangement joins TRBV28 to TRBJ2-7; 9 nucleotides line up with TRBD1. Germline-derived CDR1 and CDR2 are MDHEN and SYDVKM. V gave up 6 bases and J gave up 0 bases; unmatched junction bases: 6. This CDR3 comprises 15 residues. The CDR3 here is CASSPTGGNSYEQYF. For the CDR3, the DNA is TGTGCCAGCAGCCCGACAGGGGGGAACTCCTACGAGCAGTACTTC.

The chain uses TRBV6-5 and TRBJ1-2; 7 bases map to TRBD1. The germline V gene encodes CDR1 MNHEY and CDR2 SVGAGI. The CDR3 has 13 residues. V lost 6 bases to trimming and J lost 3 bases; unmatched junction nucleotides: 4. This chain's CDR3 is CASSQGEHYGYTF. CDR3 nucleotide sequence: TGTGCCAGCAGCCAGGGGGAGCACTATGGCTACACCTTC.

CDR3 DNA sequence: TGTGCCAGCAGCTTAGAGAGGGTTGGTAATGAGCAGTTCTTC. It yields the protein CASSLERVGNEQFF. The chain combines TRBV11-2 with TRBJ2-1; D is possibly TRBD2 (5 bases). Per germline, CDR1 SGHAT and CDR2 FQNNGV. This CDR3 comprises 14 residues. Trimming took 0 bases from V and 7 from J, leaving 10 bases between them. The full variable domain, in which reference TRBV11-2 and TRBJ2-1 provide the parts outside the CDR3, is EAGVAQSPRYKIIEKRQSVAFWCNPISGHATLYWYQQILGQGPKLLIQFQNNGVVDDSQLPKDRFSAERLKGVDSTLKIQPAKLEDSAVYLCASSLERVGNEQFFGPGTRLTVL.

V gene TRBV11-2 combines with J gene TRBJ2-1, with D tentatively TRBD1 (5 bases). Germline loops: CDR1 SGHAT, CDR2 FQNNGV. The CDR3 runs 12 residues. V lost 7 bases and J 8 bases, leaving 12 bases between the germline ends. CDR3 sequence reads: CASNSRVDEQFF. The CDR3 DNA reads TGTGCCAGCAACTCCAGGGTTGATGAGCAGTTCTTC.

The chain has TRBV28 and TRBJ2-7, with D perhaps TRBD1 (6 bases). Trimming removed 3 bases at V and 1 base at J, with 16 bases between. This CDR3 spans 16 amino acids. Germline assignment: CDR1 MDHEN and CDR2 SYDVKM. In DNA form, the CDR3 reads TGTGCCAGCAGTTTGGACCCAGGGGAAATATCCTACGAGCAGTACTTC. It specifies CASSLDPGEISYEQYF.

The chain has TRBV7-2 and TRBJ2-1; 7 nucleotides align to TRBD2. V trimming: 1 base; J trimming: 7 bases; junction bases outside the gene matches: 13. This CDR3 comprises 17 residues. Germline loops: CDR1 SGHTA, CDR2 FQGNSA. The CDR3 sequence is CASSLGAGGSKRNEQFF. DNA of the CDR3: TGTGCCAGCAGCTTAGGGGCGGGCGGGAGTAAGAGGAATGAGCAGTTCTTC.

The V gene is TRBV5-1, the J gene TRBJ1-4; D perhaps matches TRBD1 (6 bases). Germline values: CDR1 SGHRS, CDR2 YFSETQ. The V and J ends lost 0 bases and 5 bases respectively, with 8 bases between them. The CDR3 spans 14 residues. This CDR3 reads CASSLAQGNEKLFF. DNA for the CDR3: TGCGCCAGCAGCTTGGCACAGGGCAATGAAAAACTGTTTTTT.

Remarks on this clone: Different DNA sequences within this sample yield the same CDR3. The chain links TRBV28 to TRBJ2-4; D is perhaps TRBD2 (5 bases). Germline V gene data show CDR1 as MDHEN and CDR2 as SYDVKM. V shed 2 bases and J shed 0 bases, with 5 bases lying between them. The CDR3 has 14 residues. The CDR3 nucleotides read TGTGCCAGCAGTTTAGGACTAGCCAAAAACATTCAGTACTTC. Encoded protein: CASSLGLAKNIQYF.

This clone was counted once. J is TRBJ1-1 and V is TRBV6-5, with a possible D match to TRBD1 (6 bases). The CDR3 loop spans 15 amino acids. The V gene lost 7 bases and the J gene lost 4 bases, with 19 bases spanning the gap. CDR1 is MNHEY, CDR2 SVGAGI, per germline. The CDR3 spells CASTAGDLGGTEAFF. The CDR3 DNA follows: TGTGCCAGCACAGCAGGGGATTTGGGGGGCACTGAAGCTTTCTTT.

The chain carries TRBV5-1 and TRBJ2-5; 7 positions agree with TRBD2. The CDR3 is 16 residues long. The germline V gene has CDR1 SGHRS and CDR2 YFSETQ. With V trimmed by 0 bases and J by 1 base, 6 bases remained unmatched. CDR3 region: CASSLVVSGPQETQYF. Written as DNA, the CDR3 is TGCGCCAGCAGCTTGGTGGTTAGCGGGCCCCAAGAGACCCAGTACTTC.

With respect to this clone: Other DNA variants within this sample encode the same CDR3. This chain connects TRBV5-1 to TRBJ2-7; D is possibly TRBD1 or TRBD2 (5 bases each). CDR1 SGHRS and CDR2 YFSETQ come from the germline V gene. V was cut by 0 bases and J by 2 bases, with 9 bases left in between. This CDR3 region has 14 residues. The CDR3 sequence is CASSLGGGPYEQYF. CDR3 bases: TGCGCCAGCAGCTTGGGGGGCGGGCCCTACGAGCAGTACTTC.

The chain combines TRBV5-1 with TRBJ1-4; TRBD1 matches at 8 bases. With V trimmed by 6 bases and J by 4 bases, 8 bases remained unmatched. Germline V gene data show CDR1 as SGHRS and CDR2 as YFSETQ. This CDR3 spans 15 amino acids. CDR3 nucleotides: TGCGCCAGCACCCCGACAGGGGCCAGTAATGAAAAACTGTTTTTT. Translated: CASTPTGASNEKLFF.

CDR3 nucleotide sequence: TGTGCCAGCAGCTTGATGGGAAATCAGCCCCAGCATTTT. Residues: CASSLMGNQPQHF. The chain joins TRBV5-5 to TRBJ1-5, with unresolved D. From germline, CDR1 is SGHKS and CDR2 YYEKEE (reference sequence). Trimming took off 1 base at V and 4 bases at J, with 6 bases between the two ends. This CDR3 is 13 amino acids long. The full variable domain, completed using reference TRBV5-5 and TRBJ1-5, is DAGVTQSPTHLIKTRGQQVTLRCSPISGHKSVSWYQQVLGQGPQFIFQYYEKEERGRGNFPDRFSARQFPNYSSELNVNALLLGDSALYLCASSLMGNQPQHFGDGTRLSIL.

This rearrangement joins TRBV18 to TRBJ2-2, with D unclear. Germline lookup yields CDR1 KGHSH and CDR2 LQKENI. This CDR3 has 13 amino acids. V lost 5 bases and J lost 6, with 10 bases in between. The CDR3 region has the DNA TGTGCCAGCTCAGCCCGGATGTCCGGGGAGCTGTTTTTT. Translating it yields CASSARMSGELFF.

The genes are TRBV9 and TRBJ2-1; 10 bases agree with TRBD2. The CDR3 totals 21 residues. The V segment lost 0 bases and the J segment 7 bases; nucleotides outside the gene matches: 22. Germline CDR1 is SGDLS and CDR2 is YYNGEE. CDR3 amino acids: CASSVDPGASGSSLIRNEQFF. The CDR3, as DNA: TGTGCCAGCAGCGTAGACCCAGGGGCTAGCGGGAGTAGCCTTATTCGTAATGAGCAGTTCTTC. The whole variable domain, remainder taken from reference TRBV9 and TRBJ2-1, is DSGVTQTPKHLITATGQRVTLRCSPRSGDLSVYWYQQSLDQGLQFLIQYYNGEERAKGNILERFSAQQFPDLHSELNLSSLELGDSALYFCASSVDPGASGSSLIRNEQFFGPGTRLTVL.

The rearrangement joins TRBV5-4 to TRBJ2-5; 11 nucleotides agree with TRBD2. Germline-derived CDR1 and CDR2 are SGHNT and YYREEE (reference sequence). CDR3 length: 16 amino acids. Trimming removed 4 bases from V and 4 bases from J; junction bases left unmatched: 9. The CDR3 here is CASSGGTSGMVETQYF. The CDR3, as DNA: TGTGCCAGCAGCGGGGGGACTAGCGGAATGGTAGAGACCCAGTACTTC.